Each of the 17 T cell receptor beta chains below was sequenced from the same sample in a study of T cell responses to AZD1222 COVID-19 vaccine. Clones were sequenced by immunoSEQ multiplex PCR, and TCRdb holds only the in-frame ones, with some missing. The data show roughly 120,000 clones, more than 80% seen once. This material consisted of peripheral blood, taken on day 0 of AZD1222 vaccination. The receptors here all came from an adult in good health.

V is TRBV28 and J is TRBJ1-1, with D maybe TRBD1 (6 bases). CDR1 and CDR2 from the germline V gene are MDHEN and SYDVKM. This CDR3 comprises 12 residues. V was shortened by 5 bases and J by 7 bases, with 11 bases between the two germline ends. CDR3 DNA sequence: TGTGCCAGCAGTGAAAGCAGGGGTGAAGCTTTCTTT. Protein sequence: CASSESRGEAFF.

The chain couples TRBV12-3 or TRBV12-4 to TRBJ2-2, with D unclear. V was cut by 8 bases and J by 4 bases, with 5 bases left in between. The CDR3 is made up of 11 amino acids. Here the CDR3 DNA reads TGTGCCAGCCTTTTCACCGGGGAGCTGTTTTTT. It yields the protein CASLFTGELFF.

The CDR3 region has the DNA TGTGCCAGCAGCACAGGGACTCCGAATGAAAAACTGTTTTTT. Protein product: CASSTGTPNEKLFF. The genes are TRBV25-1 and TRBJ1-4, with TRBD1 as a possible D gene (6 bases). Trimming stripped 6 bases from V and 5 bases from J, with 13 bases between. This CDR3 comprises 14 residues. Germline-derived CDR1 and CDR2 are MGHDK and SYGVNS.

The genes are TRBV5-5 and TRBJ2-4; possible D gene TRBD2, 5 bases. V gave up 4 bases and J gave up 0 bases, with 8 bases separating them. The CDR3 has 14 residues. Germline V gives CDR1 SGHKS, CDR2 YYEKEE (reference sequence). CDR3 bases: TGTGCCAGCAGCCGTGAGGGAGCCAAAAACATTCAGTACTTC. It specifies CASSREGAKNIQYF.

The genes are TRBV28 and TRBJ1-6; D possibly corresponds to TRBD1 (5 bases). Germline values: CDR1 MDHEN, CDR2 SYDVKM. V dropped 3 bases and J dropped 9 bases, with 15 bases sitting between them. The CDR3 covers 15 residues. The CDR3 here is CASSFGTRRGSPLHF. In DNA form, the CDR3 reads TGTGCCAGCAGTTTTGGTACGAGAAGGGGTTCACCCCTCCACTTT. The full variable domain, rest sourced from reference TRBV28 and TRBJ1-6, is DVKVTQSSRYLVKRTGEKVFLECVQDMDHENMFWYRQDPGLGLRLIYFSYDVKMKEKGDIPEGYSVSREKKERFSLILESASTNQTSMYLCASSFGTRRGSPLHFGNGTRLTVT.

The chain combines TRBV27 with TRBJ1-5; unclear D gene. V was trimmed by 6 bases and J by 3 bases, leaving 12 bases between them. CDR1 is MNHEY and CDR2 is SMNVEV in the germline V gene (reference sequence). This CDR3 comprises 14 residues. The CDR3 loop is CASRPHRPNQPQHF. The CDR3 DNA reads TGTGCCAGCAGACCCCACAGACCCAATCAGCCCCAGCATTTT.

The chain joins TRBV7-3 to TRBJ2-6, with no clear D. CDR1 and CDR2 from the germline V gene are SGHTA and FQGTGA. Trimming took off 5 bases at V and 1 base at J, with 9 bases between the two ends. The CDR3 runs to 15 residues. CDR3 region: CASSPFPSGANVLTF. The DNA for the CDR3 is TGTGCCAGCAGCCCGTTTCCTTCTGGGGCCAACGTCCTGACTTTC.

CDR3 DNA: TGTGCCAGCAGTTTATCAGGGCTGCAGCAGTACTTC. Protein sequence: CASSLSGLQQYF. V is TRBV28 and J is TRBJ2-7; TRBD1 is a possible D gene (5 bases). The CDR3 covers 12 residues. The germline gives CDR1 MDHEN, CDR2 SYDVKM. V gave up 1 base and J gave up 8 bases, with 9 bases separating them.

This chain uses TRBV7-3 with TRBJ2-7; 7 nucleotides match TRBD2. The V gene end was trimmed by 1 base and the J gene end by 0 bases; junction bases not matched to a gene: 0. The CDR3 is made up of 14 amino acids. Germline V gene lookup returns CDR1 SGHTA and CDR2 FQGTGA. The CDR3 is CASSLSGSSYEQYF. The CDR3 DNA reads TGTGCCAGCAGCTTAAGCGGGAGCTCCTACGAGCAGTACTTC.

The genes are TRBV28 and TRBJ1-3; D not certain. The CDR3 runs to 17 residues. Germline assignment: CDR1 MDHEN and CDR2 SYDVKM. Trimming cost V 5 bases and J 1 base, with 18 bases left between them. The CDR3 region has the DNA TGTGCCAGCAGTCGCCCTCCCGGCTCCCCATCTGGAAACACCATATATTTT. Translating it yields CASSRPPGSPSGNTIYF.

V usage is TRBV7-2 and J usage is TRBJ1-6; no clear D. The V and J ends lost 1 base and 6 bases respectively, with 10 bases between them. The CDR3 spans 15 residues. The germline gives CDR1 SGHTA, CDR2 FQGNSA. The CDR3 spells CASSLVRLSNSPLHF. The DNA of the CDR3 is TGTGCCAGCAGCTTAGTCAGGCTCAGTAATTCACCCCTCCACTTT.

The gene calls are TRBV2 and TRBJ1-6; D gene uncertain. Germline V gene sequence: CDR1 SNHLY, CDR2 FYNNEI. CDR3 length: 21 amino acids. The V end lost 7 bases, the J end lost 7 bases, and 35 bases lay between the germline ends. For the CDR3, the DNA is TGTGCCAGCACACCCATCAGCGGAGGGCCAGGTCGGGGTCCTCGGAATTCACCCCTCCACTTT. It encodes CASTPISGGPGRGPRNSPLHF.

The V and J genes are TRBV11-2 and TRBJ1-1, with D maybe TRBD1 (6 bases). This CDR3 is built from 15 residues. The germline V gene has CDR1 SGHAT and CDR2 FQNNGV. The V end lost 0 bases, the J end lost 11 bases, and 19 bases lay between the germline ends. The CDR3 here is CASSLDWGKGGSAFF. Here the CDR3 DNA reads TGTGCCAGCAGCTTAGATTGGGGGAAAGGGGGTAGCGCTTTCTTT.

The rearrangement links TRBV5-6 to TRBJ1-3, with no clear D. This CDR3 has 15 amino acids. The ends were cut back, 0 bases at V and 0 bases at J, with 7 bases in the middle. Germline values: CDR1 SGHDT, CDR2 YYEEEE. The CDR3 protein is CASSLGLNSGNTIYF. The DNA for the CDR3 is TGTGCCAGCAGCTTGGGCCTGAACTCTGGAAACACCATATATTTT.

This chain joins TRBV5-1 and TRBJ2-7; 9 bases map to TRBD1. The V segment lost 2 bases and the J segment 3 bases; nucleotides outside the gene matches: 3. The CDR3 consists of 14 residues. Germline CDR1 is SGHRS and CDR2 is YFSETQ. The CDR3 bases are TGCGCCAGCAGCTTAACAGGGGGCATCTACGAGCAGTACTTC. Translated: CASSLTGGIYEQYF.

This chain connects TRBV18 to TRBJ1-1, with D perhaps matching TRBD1 (5 bases). The germline V gene has CDR1 KGHSH and CDR2 LQKENI. V was shortened by 2 bases and J by 2 bases, with 12 bases between the two germline ends. The CDR3 is 15 residues long. The CDR3 sequence: CASSPSLGGNTEAFF. Written as DNA, the CDR3 is TGTGCCAGCTCACCATCCTTGGGGGGAAACACTGAAGCTTTCTTT.

The chain is built from TRBV7-6 and TRBJ2-1; perhaps TRBD2 as D (6 bases). This CDR3 has 15 residues. V was shortened by 5 bases and J by 0 bases, with 11 bases between the two germline ends. The germline V gene encodes CDR1 SGHVS and CDR2 FNYEAQ. Here the CDR3 DNA reads TGTGCCAGCAGCCCGGGGAGGAGCTCCTACAATGAGCAGTTCTTC. Translating gives CASSPGRSSYNEQFF.